Below are 10 T cell receptor beta chains sequenced from a single sample in a study of response to subunit inactivated influenza vaccine. TCRdb reprocessed the RT-PCR reads via MiXCR and lists one record per CDR3 protein. The sample gives over 450,000 distinct CDR3 sequences, 10% to 15% of which show up once; 13% is in the top ten. The sequenced sample was PBMCs from blood, obtained around seven weeks after vaccination. The receptors derive from a man aged 50-60 years who received an inactivated influenza vaccine.

A remark on this clonotype: The junction differs from germline at one of its ends, possibly a read error. The gene calls are TRBV28 and TRBJ2-3, with D perhaps TRBD1 or TRBD2 (5 bases each). This CDR3 comprises 17 residues. CDR1 MDHEN and CDR2 SYDVKM come from the germline V gene. As DNA, the CDR3 is TGTGCCAGCAGTTATGGGACGCTTAGCTCCCGGGGAAATACGCAGTCTTTT. Translation: CASSYGTLSSRGNTQSF.

This chain connects TRBV12-3 or TRBV12-4 to TRBJ1-1, with D uncertain. V gave up 7 bases and J gave up 4 bases, with 13 bases separating them. The CDR3 totals 13 residues. As DNA, the CDR3 is TGTGCCAGCACGGGGATCAAGGGCACTGAAGCTTTCTTT. The encoded protein is CASTGIKGTEAFF.

The J gene is TRBJ2-1, the V gene TRBV4-1, with 8 bases aligning to TRBD1. Germline CDR1 MGHRA, CDR2 YSYEKL. This CDR3 is 15 amino acids long. V trimming: 3 bases; J trimming: 8 bases; junction bases outside the gene matches: 9. CDR3 nucleotide sequence: TGCGCCAGCAGCCATGGACAGGGTAGTGGGTATGAGCAGTTCTTC. As protein: CASSHGQGSGYEQFF.

The chain is built from TRBV5-1 and TRBJ2-7; 7 bases are a match to TRBD1. The CDR3 length is 17 residues. Germline V lookup: CDR1 SGHRS, CDR2 YFSETQ. Germline trimming cut 4 bases from V and 0 bases from J; bases unmatched to any gene: 13. The CDR3 region is CASSPGQLSVYSYEQYF. The CDR3 DNA follows: TGCGCCAGCAGCCCGGGACAGCTCTCCGTATACTCCTACGAGCAGTACTTC. Full variable domain (rest looked up from reference TRBV5-1 and TRBJ2-7): KAGVTQTPRYLIKTRGQQVTLSCSPISGHRSVSWYQQTPGQGLQFLFEYFSETQRNKGNFPGRFSGRQFSNSRSEMNVSTLELGDSALYLCASSPGQLSVYSYEQYFGPGTRLTVT.

A remark on this clonotype: This may be a read error, as it is one base from a much larger clone. This likely comes from a read error, as the CDR3 has no conserved phenylalanine or tryptophan at its end. This chain joins TRBV12-3 or TRBV12-4 and TRBJ2-1; 9 bases fit TRBD2. The V segment lost 5 bases and the J segment 4 bases; nucleotides outside the gene matches: 3. CDR3 length equals 14 residues. The CDR3 bases are TGTGCCAGCAGTGTGGCGGGGGGGTACAATGAGCAGTTCTTA. It is translated as CASSVAGGYNEQFL.

In its sample, this clonotype was seen a few times. The J gene is TRBJ2-5, the V gene TRBV6-5, with D maybe TRBD2 (6 bases). From germline, CDR1 is MNHEY and CDR2 SVGAGI. This CDR3 comprises 15 residues. Trimming left V 0 bases short and J 1 base short, with 9 bases between. The CDR3 DNA reads as TGTGCCAGCAGTTACTCGACGGGAGTCCAAGAGACCCAGTACTTC. This sequence encodes CASSYSTGVQETQYF.

This clonotype has just a few counts. CDR3 nucleotides: TGTGCCAGCTCCGGGCGGGGGGCCTACAATGAGCAGTTCTTC. Amino acid sequence: CASSGRGAYNEQFF. The rearrangement links TRBV7-2 to TRBJ2-1; 8 bases are shared with TRBD2. This CDR3 comprises 14 residues. Germline trimming cut 8 bases from V and 2 bases from J; bases unmatched to any gene: 5. Per the germline V gene, CDR1 is SGHTA and CDR2 is FQGNSA.

This clonotype has more than one count but fewer than ten. The chain combines TRBV20-1 with TRBJ1-6; 9 bases fit TRBD1. There are 15 residues in the CDR3. The germline gives CDR1 DFQATT, CDR2 SNEGSKA (reference sequence). V lost 6 bases and J lost 4; bases outside the gene matches: 7. DNA of the CDR3: TGCAGTGCAACGCCGGGACAGGGATATAATTCACCCCTCCACTTT. Translating gives CSATPGQGYNSPLHF.

V usage is TRBV7-3 and J usage is TRBJ2-3; TRBD2 is a possible D gene (5 bases). The V gene lost 3 bases and the J gene lost 6 bases, with 13 bases spanning the gap. CDR1 SGHTA and CDR2 FQGTGA come from the germline V gene. CDR3 length equals 14 residues. CDR3 loop: CASSFREGRDTQYF. For the CDR3, the DNA is TGTGCCAGCAGCTTCCGAGAGGGCAGGGATACGCAGTATTTT.

This clonotype has a single count. This chain connects TRBV6-2 or TRBV6-3 to TRBJ2-2; 9 nucleotides line up with TRBD1. CDR1 and CDR2 from the germline V gene are MNHEY and SVGEGT. The CDR3 is 14 amino acids. Unmatched junction bases numbered 7, after V lost 7 bases and J lost 7 bases. The CDR3 loop is CASNRGQVGGELFF. The CDR3 DNA sequence: TGTGCCAGCAACAGGGGGCAGGTTGGCGGGGAGCTGTTTTTT.